The entry below gives a single T cell receptor beta chain sequence along with its context. The naive CD8 subset, CD45RO-negative cells positively selected for CCR7, excluded terminally differentiated effector memory CD45RA+ cells. CDR3 length: 18 amino acids. CDR1 is SGDLS, CDR2 YYNGEE, per germline. V trimming: 4 bases; J trimming: 0 bases; junction bases outside the gene matches: 10. The entry originates in a study of shared clonotypes between healthy human individuals. Assay used: immunoSEQ multiplex PCR; TCRdb lists only in-frame clones, some missing. Counted here are some 2.1 million clones, 85% to 95% occurring once; the ten biggest clones make up around 1.7%.

This sequence was found in a man younger than 35 in good health. Some clones in this sample may be carry-over from other donors' samples. Material: naive CD8+ T cells from PBMCs. The V gene is TRBV9, the J gene TRBJ2-1; 10 positions agree with TRBD1. CDR3 bases: TGTGCCAGCAGCCCCACCGGGACAGGGGTGTCCTCCTACAATGAGCAGTTCTTC. Its protein is CASSPTGTGVSSYNEQFF.